Below are 17 T cell receptor beta chains sequenced from a single sample in a study of chemoradiotherapy in HPV16-positive cancers. Repertoires were generated with immunoSEQ multiplex PCR, while TCRdb's copy carries only in-frame clones and drops some. The table includes about 5,000 clones, approximately 88% detected once. Sequencing was performed on tumor tissue, taken from a patient who underwent chemoradiotherapy. These receptors originate from a human donor with HPV-associated anogenital cancer.

This chain links TRBV15 with TRBJ2-5; D is tentatively TRBD1 or TRBD2 (5 bases each). V dropped 6 bases and J dropped 2 bases, with 16 bases sitting between them. The CDR3 contains 15 residues. The V gene's germline CDR1 is LNHNV and CDR2 YYDKDF (reference sequence). CDR3 residues: CATRNRGLFQETQYF. The CDR3 bases are TGTGCCACCAGGAACCGGGGCCTATTTCAAGAGACCCAGTACTTC.

This rearrangement joins TRBV11-3 to TRBJ2-7, with D unresolved. The V and J ends lost 5 bases and 3 bases respectively, with 17 bases between them. The CDR3 runs 15 residues. The V gene's germline CDR1 is SGHNT and CDR2 YENEEA. The CDR3 loop reads CASSPPTGKLYEQYF. DNA for the CDR3: TGTGCCAGCAGCCCTCCGACGGGTAAGCTCTACGAGCAGTACTTC.

The chain carries TRBV2 and TRBJ1-1, with D possibly matching TRBD1 (5 bases). V lost 6 bases to trimming and J lost 1 base, with 15 bases between them. CDR3 length: 15 amino acids. Germline CDR1 and CDR2: SNHLY and FYNNEI. The DNA of the CDR3 is TGTGCCAGCAGGTACAGGCCCCAGGCGAACACTGAAGCTTTCTTT. It is translated as CASRYRPQANTEAFF.

This chain uses TRBV14 with TRBJ2-5, with TRBD2 matching 15 bases. Germline-derived CDR1 and CDR2 are SGHDN and FVKESK. CDR3 length equals 15 residues. V trimming: 5 bases; J trimming: 4 bases; junction bases outside the gene matches: 2. The DNA for the CDR3 is TGTGCCAGCAGCTGGGGACTAGCGGGAGGAGAGACCCAGTACTTC. Its translation is CASSWGLAGGETQYF.

V and J are TRBV5-1 and TRBJ2-2; the match to TRBD1 covers 8 bases. Looked up from germline, CDR1 is SGHRS and CDR2 is YFSETQ. Unmatched junction bases numbered 7, after V lost 7 bases and J lost 5 bases. This CDR3 region has 14 residues. CDR3 region: CASHDRGGTGELFF. In nucleotides, the CDR3 is TGCGCCAGCCACGACAGGGGAGGTACCGGGGAGCTGTTTTTT.

V gene TRBV28 combines with J gene TRBJ1-2; a weak D match, TRBD1 (6 bases). This CDR3 comprises 13 residues. The germline V gene has CDR1 MDHEN and CDR2 SYDVKM. V was cut by 7 bases and J by 4 bases, with 13 bases left in between. CDR3: CASNKQGRYGYTF. CDR3 coding DNA: TGTGCCAGCAACAAACAGGGCCGCTATGGCTACACCTTC.

V usage is TRBV6-5 and J usage is TRBJ1-1; perhaps TRBD1 as D (5 bases). This CDR3 spans 13 amino acids. Germline CDR1 and CDR2: MNHEY and SVGAGI. V lost 9 bases to trimming and J lost 4 bases, with 15 bases between them. The CDR3 loop is CASRSGGVTEAFF. The CDR3 nucleotides read TGTGCCAGTCGTTCGGGAGGGGTCACTGAAGCTTTCTTT.

The chain is built from TRBV15 and TRBJ1-1; D is undetermined. This CDR3 is built from 13 residues. Germline V gene lookup returns CDR1 LNHNV and CDR2 YYDKDF (reference sequence). The germline V and J ends were trimmed by 0 bases and 8 bases, with 10 bases remaining between them. CDR3 sequence reads: CATSRDSMREAFF. In DNA, the CDR3 is TGTGCCACCAGCAGAGATTCCATGAGGGAAGCTTTCTTT.

The chain has TRBV28 and TRBJ2-1; 8 positions agree with TRBD2. The V segment lost 2 bases and the J segment 3 bases; nucleotides outside the gene matches: 3. The CDR3 runs 15 residues. Germline V gene sequence: CDR1 MDHEN, CDR2 SYDVKM. CDR3: CASSLSLAGYNEQFF. CDR3 coding DNA: TGTGCCAGCAGTTTAAGTCTAGCGGGCTACAATGAGCAGTTCTTC.

The rearrangement links TRBV2 to TRBJ2-6, with unresolved D. Germline assignment: CDR1 SNHLY and CDR2 FYNNEI. Trimming cost V 4 bases and J 0 bases, with 10 bases left between them. This CDR3 has 16 amino acids. The CDR3 DNA sequence: TGTGCCAGCAGTGTAGGTCGGATCTCTGGGGCCAACGTCCTGACTTTC. This sequence encodes CASSVGRISGANVLTF.

This chain joins TRBV27 and TRBJ2-7; D is perhaps TRBD2 (6 bases). Deletions cut 5 bases from V and 2 bases from J, with 16 bases between. Germline assignment: CDR1 MNHEY and CDR2 SMNVEV (reference sequence). The CDR3 extends over 15 amino acids. CDR3 coding DNA: TGTGCCAGCAGTCTAGGGCGGGACGTCACCTACGAGCAGTACTTC. This encodes CASSLGRDVTYEQYF.

The rearrangement uses TRBV4-2 and TRBJ2-7; possible D gene TRBD2, 5 bases. Trimming left V 0 bases short and J 1 base short, with 10 bases between. Germline CDR1 LGHNA, CDR2 YNFKEQ. This CDR3 has 15 residues. The CDR3 region has the DNA TGTGCCAGCAGCCAAGATCGGGGTTTTTCCTACGAGCAGTACTTC. The encoded protein is CASSQDRGFSYEQYF.

In regard to this clone: Other DNA sequences of this sample code for an identical CDR3. This sequence joins TRBV9 and TRBJ2-7; D remains unclear. V dropped 4 bases and J dropped 3 bases, with 5 bases sitting between them. Germline CDR1 reads SGDLS; CDR2 reads YYNGEE. This CDR3 has 11 amino acids. CDR3 DNA sequence: TGTGCCAGCAGCAGTGGCTACGAGCAGTACTTC. Translating gives CASSSGYEQYF.

This chain joins TRBV6-6 and TRBJ2-2; D may be TRBD2 (5 bases). This CDR3 spans 15 amino acids. Germline V gives CDR1 MNHNY, CDR2 SVGAGI (reference sequence). V was clipped by 3 bases and J by 4 bases, with 12 bases between them. CDR3 in amino acids: CASSYRPRGTGELFF. The CDR3 nucleotides are TGTGCCAGCAGTTATCGCCCACGGGGCACCGGGGAGCTGTTTTTT.

This chain joins TRBV5-1 and TRBJ1-1, with D tentatively TRBD1 (5 bases). The V gene's germline CDR1 is SGHRS and CDR2 YFSETQ. With 0 bases removed from V and 0 bases from J, the gap between germline ends came to 12 bases. This CDR3 has 16 residues. The CDR3 nucleotides are TGCGCCAGCAGCTTGGGGACATGGGGCTTGAACACTGAAGCTTTCTTT. Protein: CASSLGTWGLNTEAFF.

The CDR3 reads CASRDISGNTIYF. For the CDR3, the DNA is TGTGCCAGCAGAGACATCTCTGGAAACACCATATATTTT. The V call is TRBV6-6, the J call TRBJ1-3, with D unresolved. The CDR3 runs 13 residues. Germline lookup yields CDR1 MNHNY and CDR2 SVGAGI (reference sequence). V was clipped by 6 bases and J by 0 bases, with 6 bases between them.

J is TRBJ1-5 and V is TRBV6-5; D gene uncertain. Trimming took 5 bases from V and 2 from J, leaving 13 bases between them. This CDR3 is 15 amino acids long. Germline CDR1 reads MNHEY; CDR2 reads SVGAGI. In nucleotides, the CDR3 is TGTGCCAGCAGTCGAACAGTTCCGCGCAATCAGCCCCAGCATTTT. Translation: CASSRTVPRNQPQHF.